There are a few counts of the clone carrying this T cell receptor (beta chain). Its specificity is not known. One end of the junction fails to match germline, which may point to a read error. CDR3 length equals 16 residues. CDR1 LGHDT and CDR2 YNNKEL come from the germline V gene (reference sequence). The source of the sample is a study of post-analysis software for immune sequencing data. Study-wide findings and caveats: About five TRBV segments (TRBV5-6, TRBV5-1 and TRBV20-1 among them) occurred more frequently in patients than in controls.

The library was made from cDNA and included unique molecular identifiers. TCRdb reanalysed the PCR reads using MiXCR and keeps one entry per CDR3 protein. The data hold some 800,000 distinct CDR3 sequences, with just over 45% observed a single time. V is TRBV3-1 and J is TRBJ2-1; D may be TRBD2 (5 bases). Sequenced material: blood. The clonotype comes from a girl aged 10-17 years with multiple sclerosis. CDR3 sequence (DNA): TGCGCCAGCAGCCAAGACCCGGGGAGCTCCTACAATGAGCAGTTCTTC. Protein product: CASSQDPGSSYNEQFF.